A single sample gave rise to the 7 T cell receptor beta chains below, sequenced in a study of patients and donors after allogeneic stem cell transplantation. TCRdb re-called the RT-PCR reads through MiXCR, storing one row per CDR3 protein. The sample yields 40,000 to 45,000 distinct CDR3 sequences, roughly 30% seen once. Material for sequencing was blood, either unsorted or a sorted T cell fraction (not recorded which). These receptors came from a human donor who was either an allogeneic HSCT recipient or a stem cell or donor lymphocyte infusion donor (not recorded which). It is not recorded whose cells these are; they may come from a transplant donor.

The gene calls are TRBV7-8 and TRBJ2-4; TRBD2 matches 7 bases. The CDR3 totals 13 residues. V shed 2 bases and J 6 bases; nucleotides not matched to a gene: 1. Germline values: CDR1 SGHVS, CDR2 FQNEAQ. The DNA for the CDR3 is TGTGCCAGCAGCTTACCTAGCGGAAACATTCAGTACTTC. Its protein is CASSLPSGNIQYF.

This clonotype was picked up a small number of times. CDR3 DNA sequence: TGTGCCAGCAGCCCATCCGGGGAGGCAGATACGCAGTATTTT. Its protein is CASSPSGEADTQYF. The rearrangement joins TRBV28 to TRBJ2-3, with a weak D call TRBD2 (6 bases). In germline, CDR1 is MDHEN, CDR2 SYDVKM. There are 14 residues in the CDR3. With 6 bases removed from V and 4 bases from J, the gap between germline ends came to 14 bases.

This chain connects TRBV12-3 or TRBV12-4 to TRBJ2-6, with 9 bases lining up with TRBD1. V was clipped by 5 bases and J by 2 bases; unmatched bases: 7. The CDR3 covers 17 residues. This chain's CDR3 is CASSHRGRRPGANVLTF. In DNA form, the CDR3 reads TGTGCCAGCAGTCACAGGGGGCGCCGGCCTGGGGCCAACGTCCTGACTTTC.

The chain recombines TRBV27 with TRBJ2-1; 7 bases map to TRBD2. There are 16 residues in the CDR3. Trimming took 4 bases from V and 3 from J; bases not matched to a gene: 9. CDR1 and CDR2 (germline): MNHEY, SMNVEV (reference sequence). Here the CDR3 reads CASSSRGPSGYNEQFF. The CDR3 region has the DNA TGTGCCAGCAGTTCCCGCGGGCCTAGCGGCTACAATGAGCAGTTCTTC.

This clonotype was observed at least ten times. The chain links TRBV20-1 to TRBJ1-5, with D uncertain. The CDR3 contains 14 residues. V lost 3 bases, J lost 4 bases, and 13 bases lay in between. Germline V gene data show CDR1 as DFQATT and CDR2 as SNEGSKA (reference sequence). CDR3 coding DNA: TGCAGTGCTAGCGGCAGGCCCTTGAATCAGCCCCAGCATTTT. Translating gives CSASGRPLNQPQHF.

The sample holds many counts of this clonotype. J is TRBJ1-5 and V is TRBV12-3 or TRBV12-4; 11 nucleotides align to TRBD1. This CDR3 spans 14 amino acids. V gave up 6 bases and J gave up 4 bases; unmatched junction bases: 2. CDR3: CASRGTGGNQPQHF. The CDR3 DNA is TGTGCCAGCAGGGGGACAGGGGGAAATCAGCCCCAGCATTTT.

The chain links TRBV5-1 to TRBJ1-2; the match to TRBD1 covers 7 bases. Looked up from germline, CDR1 is SGHRS and CDR2 is YFSETQ. The CDR3 has 14 residues. The trim removed 3 bases at V and 0 bases at J, leaving 2 bases unmatched. Here the CDR3 DNA reads TGCGCCAGCAGCTCGGACAGGCCTAACTATGGCTACACCTTC. It yields the protein CASSSDRPNYGYTF.